This T cell receptor (beta chain) was recovered during a study of T cell responses to AZD1222 COVID-19 vaccine (dated by TCRdb to about 2021). Notes on the research overall: Because spike-specific TCR depth and breadth did not differ between the two schedules, AZD1222 recipients who got a second dose at roughly 4 weeks were pooled with those who got a second dose at roughly 12 weeks. TCR sequencing covered approximately 230 trial participants: about 210 given two doses of AZD1222 and 26 given two doses of MenACWY control vaccine. Trial participants were enrolled into age subgroups of 18-55, 56-69 and 70-plus years, which contained about 160, 30 and 59 TCR-sequenced participants, respectively.

The sample holds one count of this clone. Its antigen remains undetermined. No much larger clonotype is one base removed from it; base qualities were not supplied. The CDR3 measures 15 amino acids from cysteine to phenylalanine. Just the 45-base CDR3 DNA is kept, in frame starting at base 1. Trimming takes 7 bases off V and 4 bases off J; junction bases not matched to a gene: 10. As encoded in the germline V gene, CDR1 is SQVTM while CDR2 is ANQGSEA. The CDR3 regions of human TCRbeta chains were analyzed by immunosequencing. Under the source paper's analysis protocol: TCRs in the repertoires were compared against a reference library of SARS-CoV-2-specific TCRs that had been generated with the MIRA antigen-specificity platform. Breadth was defined as the fraction of unique TCRs that were SARS-CoV-2-associated, and depth was defined as the fraction of total T cells that were SARS-CoV-2-associated. Each spike-specific TCR was assigned to its reactive spike region and to a CD4 or CD8 class using the MIRA data. Log10-transformed breadth and depth values were compared by one-way ANOVA with Sidak's multiple comparisons tests. TCRdb mirrors the immuneACCESS table, restricted to in-frame sequences. Some clones are absent from its copies; in checked studies, under half trace to an unresolved V gene, and the reason for the others is unknown. The D gene and trimming were derived from the DNA, and the V and J assignments and clone size from that table. The sample data list some 130,000 clones, and approximately 85% of these were observed just once. The ten largest account for 1.5% to 2% of the sample.

This specimen's time point label, per the study, means: baseline before first vaccination. The vaccinee samples were drawn from two UK trials, COV001 and COV002, one of which was a single-blind randomized controlled phase 2/3 trial testing AZD1222 (ChAdOx1 nCoV-19) in healthy adults. Trial participant PBMC samples were collected at day 0 and day 28 after the second dose for TCRbeta chain sequencing. The investigation overall reported the following: A significant rise in spike-specific TCR breadth and depth was observed after two AZD1222 doses relative to day 0 and relative to MenACWY recipients. No day 14 peak-response samples were available, so repertoires were characterized only after the peak T cell response. Reportedly, close to half of the unique spike-specific TCRs recognized epitopes lying outside the regions that are mutated in the B.1.351 and B.1.1.7 variants. In the small 56-69-year group, the increase in depth fell short of significance, most likely because of low power. The whole spike protein was spanned by vaccine-associated CD4 TCRs, and dominant responses were seen in regions 160-218 and 743-854. Participants were mostly white British and included more females than males, and it was suggested by the authors that clonal diversity may have been underestimated. Conclusions about previously exposed vaccinees were limited because only a handful of AZD1222 recipients were SARS-CoV-2 seropositive at baseline.

The sequence joins TRBV29-1 to TRBJ2-3; TRBD2 lines up with 11 middle nucleotides. The TCR was taken from an adult in good health. The sequencing here drew on peripheral blood, taken on day 0 of AZD1222 vaccination. The DNA reads as follows: TGCAGCGCCCGGCCCACTAGCGGGAGTGCAGATACGCAGTATTTT. It translates to CSARPTSGSADTQYF.